This entry lists 27 T cell receptor beta chains sequenced from one sample in a study of cytomegalovirus exposure and HLA in healthy donors. Primers included in the PCR were 60 Vbeta and 13 Jbeta primers. TCRdb's table, derived via immunoSEQ multiplex PCR, lists solely in-frame clones and lacks some. This sample has 75,000 to 80,000 clones, with around three quarters found just once. The sequenced sample was PBMCs. These receptors all come from a male donor in good health and CMV-seropositive.

This clone turned up a few times. DNA of the CDR3: TGTGCCAGCAGCGGACGGGACAGGGGGAGGGAGCAGTACTTC. Translating gives CASSGRDRGREQYF. The chain has TRBV7-8 and TRBJ2-7; 11 bases are shared with TRBD1. The CDR3 length is 14 residues. Unmatched junction bases numbered 7, after V lost 5 bases and J lost 7 bases. Germline V lookup: CDR1 SGHVS, CDR2 FQNEAQ.

This clone was found a few times. The chain combines TRBV27 with TRBJ2-3; the match to TRBD2 covers 8 bases. V was clipped by 0 bases and J by 2 bases; unmatched bases: 4. CDR1 and CDR2 from the germline V gene are MNHEY and SMNVEV (reference sequence). CDR3 size: 16 residues. The CDR3 bases are TGTGCCAGCAGTTTATCTGGGCGGGAGGCCACAGATACGCAGTATTTT. Translation: CASSLSGREATDTQYF.

The table lists this clone with a few counts. V is TRBV10-1 and J is TRBJ2-1; 9 nucleotides agree with TRBD1. The CDR3 extends over 15 amino acids. Germline values: CDR1 WNHNN, CDR2 SYGVQD (reference sequence). V dropped 4 bases and J dropped 10; count of bases not matched to a gene: 11. CDR3 nucleotides: TGCGCCAGCAGTGGGGGGACAGGGTTCGATGTGGAGCAGTTCTTC. Protein: CASSGGTGFDVEQFF.

The table lists this clone with a count of one. The V call is TRBV28, the J call TRBJ2-7; 7 bases match TRBD1. This CDR3 is 14 amino acids long. V shed 3 bases and J 0 bases; nucleotides not matched to a gene: 2. CDR1 is MDHEN, CDR2 SYDVKM, per germline. The CDR3 spells CASSFRTGSYEQYF. The CDR3 coding sequence is TGTGCCAGCAGTTTCCGGACAGGCTCCTACGAGCAGTACTTC.

The chain couples TRBV13 to TRBJ2-3; 9 bases agree with TRBD2. After removal of 4 bases from V and 6 bases from J, the junction contained 14 bases not matched to a gene. This CDR3 has 17 amino acids. CDR1 is PRHDT, CDR2 FYEKMQ, per germline (reference sequence). The CDR3 protein is CASSSNHAGGVLDTQYF. The CDR3 DNA reads as TGTGCCAGCAGCTCCAACCATGCGGGGGGGGTTCTGGATACGCAGTATTTT. Supplemented by reference TRBV13 and TRBJ2-3, the full variable domain reads AAGVIQSPRHLIKEKRETATLKCYPIPRHDTVYWYQQGPGQDPQFLISFYEKMQSDKGSIPDRFSAQQFSDYHSELNMSSLELGDSALYFCASSSNHAGGVLDTQYFGPGTRLTVL.

The gene calls are TRBV27 and TRBJ1-2; 7 bases agree with TRBD1. Germline CDR1 and CDR2: MNHEY and SMNVEV (reference sequence). With 6 bases clipped from V and 7 bases from J, the junction kept 11 bases outside the gene matches. CDR3 length: 14 amino acids. CDR3: CASSTRTGGCGYTF. In DNA form, the CDR3 reads TGTGCCAGCAGCACGAGGACAGGTGGATGTGGCTACACCTTC.

The genes are TRBV11-2 and TRBJ2-7; a possible D gene is TRBD1 (6 bases). This CDR3 comprises 14 residues. Trimming removed 3 bases from V and 6 bases from J, with 15 bases in between. In germline, CDR1 is SGHAT, CDR2 FQNNGV. In DNA, the CDR3 is TGTGCCAGCAGCTTGGGGACATCGGGTCTCGAGCAGTACTTC. Residues: CASSLGTSGLEQYF.

The chain is built from TRBV5-6 and TRBJ2-7; possibly TRBD1 for D (5 bases). The CDR3 has 13 residues. The germline V gene encodes CDR1 SGHDT and CDR2 YYEEEE. Trimming removed 1 base from V and 4 bases from J, with 9 bases in between. The CDR3 loop is CASSLLQEYEQYF. The CDR3 nucleotides are TGTGCCAGCAGCTTGCTACAGGAATACGAGCAGTACTTC.

This chain connects TRBV11-2 to TRBJ1-2; the D is unclear. V dropped 5 bases and J dropped 2 bases, with 12 bases sitting between them. The CDR3 runs 14 residues. Germline-derived CDR1 and CDR2 are SGHAT and FQNNGV. CDR3 in DNA: TGTGCCAGCAGCACTCTAACAGTGAACTATGGCTACACCTTC. Translating gives CASSTLTVNYGYTF. Filled out from reference TRBV11-2 and TRBJ1-2, the complete variable domain reads EAGVAQSPRYKIIEKRQSVAFWCNPISGHATLYWYQQILGQGPKLLIQFQNNGVVDDSQLPKDRFSAERLKGVDSTLKIQPAKLEDSAVYLCASSTLTVNYGYTFGSGTRLTVV.

A single count supports this clone. DNA of the CDR3: TGTGCCAGCAGTCGAACAAGCGGGGGGGAGCAGTACTTC. It codes for CASSRTSGGEQYF. The chain employs TRBV6-5 and TRBJ2-7; 9 bases are shared with TRBD2. From germline, CDR1 is MNHEY and CDR2 SVGAGI. Trimming cost V 5 bases and J 7 bases; bases outside gene matches: 6. The CDR3 is made up of 13 amino acids.

There are a few counts of this clone. The CDR3, as DNA: TGTGCCAGCAGCCAAGTTTCGACAGATACGCAGTATTTT. Amino acid sequence: CASSQVSTDTQYF. The chain joins TRBV14 to TRBJ2-3; no clear D gene. V gave up 1 base and J gave up 3 bases, with 5 bases separating them. The V gene's germline CDR1 is SGHDN and CDR2 FVKESK. This CDR3 spans 13 amino acids.

The V gene is TRBV5-6, the J gene TRBJ1-2, with TRBD1 matching over 7 bases. The CDR3 runs 13 residues. Germline V CDR1 and CDR2: SGHDT, YYEEEE. With 1 base clipped from V and 3 bases from J, the junction kept 0 bases outside the gene matches. The CDR3 DNA follows: TGTGCCAGCAGCTTGACAGGGGACTATGGCTACACCTTC. Amino acids: CASSLTGDYGYTF.

The DNA of the CDR3 is TGTGCCACCCTAAGGACAGGGGAGTCCTACGAGCAGTACTTC. Translation gives CATLRTGESYEQYF. The chain has TRBV10-3 and TRBJ2-7, with 9 bases identical to TRBD1. The CDR3 spans 14 residues. Trimming cost V 10 bases and J 1 base; bases outside gene matches: 8. CDR1 is ENHRY and CDR2 is SYGVKD in the germline V gene.

The V call is TRBV5-1, the J call TRBJ2-7; 10 nucleotides match TRBD2. With 2 bases clipped from V and 2 bases from J, the junction kept 7 bases outside the gene matches. This CDR3 contains 16 residues. Germline V lookup: CDR1 SGHRS, CDR2 YFSETQ. The CDR3 loop is CASSLGSSGGTYEQYF. The CDR3 DNA sequence: TGCGCCAGCAGCTTAGGGTCTAGCGGGGGCACCTACGAGCAGTACTTC. Full variable domain (missing parts from reference TRBV5-1 and TRBJ2-7): KAGVTQTPRYLIKTRGQQVTLSCSPISGHRSVSWYQQTPGQGLQFLFEYFSETQRNKGNFPGRFSGRQFSNSRSEMNVSTLELGDSALYLCASSLGSSGGTYEQYFGPGTRLTVT.

This clone was observed a handful of times. The chain joins TRBV7-6 to TRBJ2-1; D gene unclear. In germline, CDR1 is SGHVS, CDR2 FNYEAQ. This CDR3 has 15 residues. V lost 1 base and J lost 5, with 12 bases in between. This chain's CDR3 is CASSLDQLENNEQFF. CDR3 coding DNA: TGTGCCAGCAGCTTAGATCAGCTGGAGAACAATGAGCAGTTCTTC.

The chain links TRBV2 to TRBJ2-5; 10 nucleotides agree with TRBD1. Germline trimming cut 4 bases from V and 5 bases from J; bases unmatched to any gene: 13. Germline V lookup: CDR1 SNHLY, CDR2 FYNNEI. The CDR3 extends over 17 amino acids. CDR3 nucleotides: TGTGCCAGCAGTGGGCACGACCGACAGGGGGCTGGGGAGACCCAGTACTTC. Protein: CASSGHDRQGAGETQYF.

The genes are TRBV11-2 and TRBJ2-5; D possibly corresponds to TRBD2 (6 bases). Gene TRBJ2-7 matches the end of the DNA better, so the J call may be wrong. In germline, CDR1 is SGHAT, CDR2 FQNNGV. The CDR3 has 15 residues. This chain's CDR3 is CASSGGIRIGYEQYF. CDR3 DNA: TGTGCCAGCTCTGGGGGGATCCGAATCGGCTACGAGCAGTACTTC.

Only one count was recorded for this clone. V is TRBV5-5 and J is TRBJ2-4; D is undetermined. The CDR3 sequence is 13 residues long. Trimming shortened V by 0 bases and J by 8 bases, and 9 bases separated the two germline ends. The germline CDR1 and CDR2 sequences are SGHKS and YYEKEE (reference sequence). The CDR3 sequence is CASSLAVAHIQYF. The CDR3 DNA is TGTGCCAGCAGCTTGGCCGTGGCTCACATTCAGTACTTC.

This chain connects TRBV30 to TRBJ1-5, with TRBD1 matching 7 bases. There are 14 residues in the CDR3. The V segment lost 3 bases and the J segment 1 base; nucleotides outside the gene matches: 3. CDR1 and CDR2 from the germline V gene are GTSNPN and SVGIG (reference sequence). The CDR3: CAWRSGQSNQPQHF. CDR3 coding DNA: TGTGCCTGGAGGTCGGGACAGAGCAATCAGCCCCAGCATTTT.

CDR3 bases: TGTGCCAGCAGTAGTACAGGGGTAGCTAATGAAAAACTGTTTTTT. This codes for CASSSTGVANEKLFF. The rearrangement uses TRBV2 and TRBJ1-4; TRBD1 matches at 7 bases. Germline lookup yields CDR1 SNHLY and CDR2 FYNNEI. V was clipped by 5 bases and J by 3 bases; unmatched bases: 6. This CDR3 is built from 15 residues.

This clone was seen more than once but under ten times. The V and J genes are TRBV27 and TRBJ2-7; the D gene is possibly TRBD2 (5 bases). Germline V lookup: CDR1 MNHEY, CDR2 SMNVEV (reference sequence). The CDR3 sequence is 13 residues long. The V end lost 0 bases, the J end lost 6 bases, and 9 bases lay between the germline ends. CDR3 DNA: TGTGCCAGCAGTTTATCGAGGGTTGGCGAGCAGTACTTC. Protein sequence: CASSLSRVGEQYF.

The chain employs TRBV29-1 and TRBJ2-1, with 8 bases identical to TRBD2. This CDR3 contains 12 residues. J was trimmed by 10 bases and V by 4 bases; bases with no gene match: 6. Germline V lookup: CDR1 SQVTM, CDR2 ANQGSEA. For the CDR3, the DNA is TGCAGCGTTGTCCGGGGGGGAAGCGAGCAGTTCTTC. Encoded protein: CSVVRGGSEQFF.

This chain joins TRBV11-3 and TRBJ2-1, with 13 nucleotides matching TRBD2. Germline CDR1 and CDR2: SGHNT and YENEEA. The J segment lost 9 bases and the V segment lost 1 base, leaving 0 bases of the junction unmatched. There are 14 residues in the CDR3. The CDR3 protein is CASSLGLAGGEQFF. The DNA of the CDR3 is TGTGCCAGCAGCTTAGGACTAGCGGGAGGTGAGCAGTTCTTC.

The genes are TRBV27 and TRBJ1-5; 10 positions agree with TRBD1. This CDR3 has 15 amino acids. The V segment lost 3 bases and the J segment 2 bases; nucleotides outside the gene matches: 1. Per the germline V gene, CDR1 is MNHEY and CDR2 is SMNVEV (reference sequence). This chain's CDR3 is CASSLGTGGNQPQHF. As DNA, the CDR3 is TGTGCCAGCAGTTTGGGGACAGGGGGCAATCAGCCCCAGCATTTT.

This chain uses TRBV10-1 with TRBJ2-2, with D perhaps TRBD1 (5 bases). Germline assignment: CDR1 WNHNN and CDR2 SYGVQD (reference sequence). CDR3 size: 17 residues. Trimming pared 4 bases from V and 1 base from J, leaving 16 bases between. CDR3 DNA sequence: TGCGCCAGCAGTGGGTTTCAGGGCCCGGGGAACACCGGGGAGCTGTTTTTT. As protein: CASSGFQGPGNTGELFF.

The rearrangement uses TRBV10-3 and TRBJ2-1; 7 nucleotides line up with TRBD1. The V gene end was trimmed by 4 bases and the J gene end by 8 bases; junction bases not matched to a gene: 5. The length of the CDR3 is 13 residues. Germline V gene sequence: CDR1 ENHRY, CDR2 SYGVKD. The CDR3 DNA reads as TGTGCCATCAGTGTACAGGGGTACGATGAGCAGTTCTTC. It translates to CAISVQGYDEQFF.

The rearrangement uses TRBV6-1 and TRBJ1-1; D is unclear. CDR1 is MNHNS and CDR2 is SASEGT in the germline V gene. The ends were cut back, 4 bases at V and 0 bases at J, with 12 bases in the middle. The CDR3 covers 15 residues. This CDR3 reads CASSVYEGMNTEAFF. CDR3 nucleotide sequence: TGTGCCAGCAGTGTATATGAGGGCATGAACACTGAAGCTTTCTTT.